This TCR beta chain was retrieved from a study of T cell changes during pregnancy in multiple sclerosis. Profiling relied on immunoSEQ multiplex PCR, and the TCRdb table lists in-frame clones only, not all of them. Of approximately 66,000 clones detected, 90% to 95% appear once; the ten largest clones hold over 4.5%. The CDR3 totals 15 residues. The V gene's germline CDR1 is LGHNA and CDR2 YNFKEQ. The V segment lost 2 bases and the J segment 4 bases; nucleotides outside the gene matches: 8. Sequencing was performed on CD8+ T cells from peripheral blood mononuclear cells, taken before pregnancy. V is TRBV4-2 and J is TRBJ2-7, with 7 bases aligning to TRBD2. This clonotype originated in a female donor with multiple sclerosis, enrolled in a pregnancy study. Written as DNA, the CDR3 is TGTGCCAGCAGCCAACATAGGGAGGGGTTTTACGAGCAGTACTTC. Its protein is CASSQHREGFYEQYF.